This T cell receptor beta chain was recorded in a study of blood T cell repertoires in COVID-19. The wider study: The cDNA or gDNA used as material had been derived from T cells, B-cell-depleted T cells, or PBMCs.

In this sample, this clone turned up once. The CDR3 loop spans 15 amino acids. V lost 4 bases, J lost 1 base, and 13 bases lay in between. From germline, CDR1 is LGHDT and CDR2 YNNKEL (reference sequence). Authors' data handling: Nucleated cell number was recorded as an estimate derived from reference gene primer amplification. Some clones are missing from TCRdb's copy, which holds only in-frame ones; the method was immunoSEQ multiplex PCR. That table furnishes V, J and clone size, whereas the DNA furnished D and trimming. There are roughly 150,000 clones in the sample; 65% to 85% occur only once, and approximately 18% lies in the top ten.

The sequence came from a woman in her seventies who had recovered from COVID-19. Sequencing was done on a sample of peripheral blood. The genes are TRBV3-1 (or the pseudogene TRBV3-2) and TRBJ1-2; D not certain. CDR3 DNA sequence: TGTGCCAGCAGCCCCGGTGGTACCCTTAACTATGGCTACACCTTC. Protein sequence: CASSPGGTLNYGYTF.